Below, 13 T cell receptor beta chains from the same sample are listed, as sequenced in a study of identical twins (TCRdb year 2016). Receptor amplification or capture employed 5' RACE. Instrument used: Illumina HiSeq 2000. Using fastp at Q25 and MiXCR, TCRdb reprocessed the public reads and kept productive beta chains. Rows matching on CDR3 protein sequence are summarized as one entry with the most common DNA and genes. The sample table contains more than 600,000 distinct CDR3 sequences; only one count was recorded for 15% to 20% of them. The top ten clonotypes cover less than 15% of the sample. This sample was shared with a second study, whose subject was T cells expressing NK-cell markers.

Sequenced sample: PBMCs. All receptors come from a woman younger than 30 in good health.

The chain recombines TRBV9 with TRBJ2-1; D unclear. V was cut by 0 bases and J by 10 bases, with 8 bases left in between. Germline-derived CDR1 and CDR2 are SGDLS and YYNGEE. CDR3 length: 12 residues. The chain's CDR3 is CASSVEGGEQFF. The CDR3 DNA is TGTGCCAGCAGCGTAGAGGGCGGCGAGCAGTTCTTC.

The V gene is TRBV10-3, the J gene TRBJ2-5, with 8 bases lining up with TRBD2. The CDR3 sequence is 16 residues long. Germline CDR1 reads ENHRY; CDR2 reads SYGVKD. V gave up 0 bases and J gave up 5 bases; unmatched junction bases: 8. The CDR3 nucleotides are TGTGCCATCAGTGAGTCAGGCCTAGCGGGCGGGGAGACCCAGTACTTC. Its translation: CAISESGLAGGETQYF.

There are a few counts of this clonotype. This chain connects TRBV7-7 to TRBJ2-6, with D unclear. Germline lookup yields CDR1 SSHAT and CDR2 FNYEAQ (reference sequence). This CDR3 has 16 residues. V was pared by 4 bases and J by 0 bases, with 10 bases between. CDR3 nucleotide sequence: TGTGCCAGCAGCTCCGGACGGAGCTCTGGGGCCAACGTCCTGACTTTC. Translation gives CASSSGRSSGANVLTF.

This clonotype was seen more than once but under ten times. CDR3 loop: CASSPPTGGTEAFF. CDR3 DNA: TGTGCCAGCAGTCCCCCGACAGGTGGAACTGAAGCTTTCTTT. The chain combines TRBV9 with TRBJ1-1; the D gene is possibly TRBD1 (6 bases). The CDR3 loop spans 14 amino acids. Germline V gene sequence: CDR1 SGDLS, CDR2 YYNGEE. Trimming left V 5 bases short and J 5 bases short, with 16 bases between.

The rearrangement joins TRBV20-1 to TRBJ1-2; D call uncertain. The CDR3 runs 12 residues. Germline V gene sequence: CDR1 DFQATT, CDR2 SNEGSKA (reference sequence). V was cut by 6 bases and J by 5 bases, with 13 bases left in between. The CDR3 protein is CSARHTSYGYTF. The CDR3 nucleotides read TGCAGTGCGAGACATACATCTTATGGCTACACCTTC.

The chain uses TRBV20-1 and TRBJ1-3, with D possibly matching TRBD1 (6 bases). The germline CDR1 and CDR2 sequences are DFQATT and SNEGSKA (reference sequence). V was pared by 0 bases and J by 4 bases, with 13 bases between. The CDR3 length is 15 residues. CDR3 amino acids: CSARDHSGVGNTIYF. DNA of the CDR3: TGCAGTGCTAGAGATCATTCAGGGGTGGGAAACACCATATATTTT.

The rearrangement uses TRBV11-2 and TRBJ2-1; maybe TRBD2 (5 bases). Germline CDR1 is SGHAT and CDR2 is FQNNGV. The length of the CDR3 is 15 residues. Trimming took 1 base from V and 0 from J, leaving 7 bases between them. The CDR3 DNA follows: TGTGCCAGCAGCTTAGGAGCGGCCTCCTACAATGAGCAGTTCTTC. Translating it yields CASSLGAASYNEQFF.

This clonotype was counted only a few times. The V gene is TRBV2, the J gene TRBJ1-2, with TRBD1 matching 8 bases. The CDR3 has 11 amino acids. Germline CDR1 reads SNHLY; CDR2 reads FYNNEI. The CDR3 is CDPDRVGGYTF. The DNA for the CDR3 is TGTGACCCGGACAGGGTCGGTGGCTACACCTTC. Based on the CDR3 plus reference TRBV2 and TRBJ1-2, the full variable domain is EPEVTQTPSHQVTQMGQEVILRCVPISNHLYFYWYRQILGQKVEFLVSFYNNEISEKSEIFDDQFSVERPDGSNFTLKIRSTKLEDSAMYFCDPDRVGGYTFGSGTRLTVV.

This clonotype was seen a few times. The rearrangement uses TRBV6-5 and TRBJ2-3; TRBD2 is a possible D gene (5 bases). Germline V gene lookup returns CDR1 MNHEY and CDR2 SVGAGI. Trimming stripped 0 bases from V and 3 bases from J, with 10 bases between. CDR3 length: 15 residues. The CDR3 region is CASSYSGERTDTQYF. For the CDR3, the DNA is TGTGCCAGCAGTTACTCGGGAGAGCGGACAGATACGCAGTATTTT.

This chain joins TRBV6-4 and TRBJ1-6; D is undetermined. Germline CDR1 reads MRHNA; CDR2 reads SNTAGT. V was cut by 0 bases and J by 1 base, with 7 bases left in between. The CDR3 is 16 residues long. The CDR3 here is CASSDSGESYNSPLHF. CDR3 DNA sequence: TGTGCCAGCAGTGACTCTGGGGAATCCTATAATTCACCCCTCCACTTT.

The chain uses TRBV29-1 and TRBJ2-6; perhaps TRBD1 as D (5 bases). The CDR3 is made up of 14 amino acids. Germline V gene data show CDR1 as SQVTM and CDR2 as ANQGSEA. Deletions cut 2 bases from V and 2 bases from J, with 7 bases between. CDR3 in amino acids: CSVEKGTGANVLTF. The CDR3 DNA follows: TGCAGCGTTGAAAAGGGGACTGGGGCCAACGTCCTGACTTTC.

The table lists this clonotype with a few counts. This chain connects TRBV7-2 to TRBJ2-1, with D perhaps matching TRBD2 (5 bases). V was cut by 8 bases and J by 1 base, with 15 bases left in between. Germline V gene sequence: CDR1 SGHTA, CDR2 FQGNSA. The CDR3 runs 15 residues. The CDR3 is CASRITSTSYNEQFF. The CDR3, as DNA: TGTGCCAGCCGCATTACTAGTACGTCCTACAATGAGCAGTTCTTC.

The chain uses TRBV20-1 and TRBJ1-1; D remains ambiguous. The CDR3 totals 11 residues. V shed 3 bases and J shed 6 bases, with 8 bases lying between them. The germline CDR1 and CDR2 sequences are DFQATT and SNEGSKA (reference sequence). The CDR3 DNA reads TGCAGTGCTAGGGTCTTCGCTGAAGCTTTCTTT. This gives the protein CSARVFAEAFF.